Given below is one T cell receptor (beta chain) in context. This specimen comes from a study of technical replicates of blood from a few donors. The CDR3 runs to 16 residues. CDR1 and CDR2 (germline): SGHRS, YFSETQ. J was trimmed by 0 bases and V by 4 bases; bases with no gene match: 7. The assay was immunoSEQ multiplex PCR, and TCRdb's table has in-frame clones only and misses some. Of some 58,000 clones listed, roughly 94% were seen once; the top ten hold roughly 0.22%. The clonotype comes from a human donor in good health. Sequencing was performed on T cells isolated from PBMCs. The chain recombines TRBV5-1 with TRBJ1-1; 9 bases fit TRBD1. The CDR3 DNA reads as TGCGCCAGCAGCGATGGGACAGGGACATTGAACACTGAAGCTTTCTTT. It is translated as CASSDGTGTLNTEAFF.